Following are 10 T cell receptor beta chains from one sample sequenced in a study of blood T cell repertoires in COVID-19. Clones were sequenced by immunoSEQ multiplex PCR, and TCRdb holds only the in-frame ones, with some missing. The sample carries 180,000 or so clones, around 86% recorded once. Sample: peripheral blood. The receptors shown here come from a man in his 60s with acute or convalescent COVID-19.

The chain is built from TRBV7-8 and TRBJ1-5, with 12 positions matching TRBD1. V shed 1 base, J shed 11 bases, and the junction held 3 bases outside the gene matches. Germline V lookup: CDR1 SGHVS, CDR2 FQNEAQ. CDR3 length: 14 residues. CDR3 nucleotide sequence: TGTGCCAGCAGCTTAGGGGACAGGGGGCTGTCCCAGCATTTT. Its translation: CASSLGDRGLSQHF.

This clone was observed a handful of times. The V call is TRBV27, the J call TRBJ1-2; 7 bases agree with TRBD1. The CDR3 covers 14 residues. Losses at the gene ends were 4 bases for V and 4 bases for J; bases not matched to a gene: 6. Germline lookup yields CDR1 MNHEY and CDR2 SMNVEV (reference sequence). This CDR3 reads CASSSRTGSYGYTF. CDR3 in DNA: TGTGCCAGCAGTTCCCGGACAGGTTCCTATGGCTACACCTTC.

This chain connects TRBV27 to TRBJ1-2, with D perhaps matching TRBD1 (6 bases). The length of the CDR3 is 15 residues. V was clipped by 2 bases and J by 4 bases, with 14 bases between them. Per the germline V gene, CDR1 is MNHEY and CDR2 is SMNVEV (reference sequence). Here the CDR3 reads CASSLQLGGAYGYTF. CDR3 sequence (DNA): TGTGCCAGCAGTTTACAACTTGGGGGCGCCTATGGCTACACCTTC.

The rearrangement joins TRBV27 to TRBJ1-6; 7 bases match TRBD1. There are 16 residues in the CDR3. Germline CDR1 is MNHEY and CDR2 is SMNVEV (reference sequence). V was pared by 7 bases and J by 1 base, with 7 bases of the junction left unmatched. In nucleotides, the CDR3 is TGTGCCAGCACCCCGACAGGGAAATCCTATAATTCACCCCTCCACTTT. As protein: CASTPTGKSYNSPLHF.

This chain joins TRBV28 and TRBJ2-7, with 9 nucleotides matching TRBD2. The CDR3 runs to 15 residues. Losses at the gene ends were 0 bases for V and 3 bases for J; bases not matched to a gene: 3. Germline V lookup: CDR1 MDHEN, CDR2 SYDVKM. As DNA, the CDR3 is TGTGCCAGCAGTTTATGGACTAGCGGCTACTACGAGCAGTACTTC. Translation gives CASSLWTSGYYEQYF.

The DNA for the CDR3 is TGTGCCACCACAACAGGGCTTCAGCCCCAGCATTTT. Residues: CATTTGLQPQHF. The V gene is TRBV24-1, the J gene TRBJ1-5; perhaps TRBD1 as D (6 bases). From germline, CDR1 is KGHDR and CDR2 SFDVKD. V was shortened by 8 bases and J by 6 bases, with 10 bases between the two germline ends. The CDR3 runs to 12 residues.

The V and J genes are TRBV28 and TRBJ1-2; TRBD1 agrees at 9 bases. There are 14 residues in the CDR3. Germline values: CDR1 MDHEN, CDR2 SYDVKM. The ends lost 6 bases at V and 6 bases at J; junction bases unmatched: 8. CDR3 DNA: TGTGCCAGCAGAGACAGGGGGGGAACGGATGGCTACACCTTC. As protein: CASRDRGGTDGYTF.

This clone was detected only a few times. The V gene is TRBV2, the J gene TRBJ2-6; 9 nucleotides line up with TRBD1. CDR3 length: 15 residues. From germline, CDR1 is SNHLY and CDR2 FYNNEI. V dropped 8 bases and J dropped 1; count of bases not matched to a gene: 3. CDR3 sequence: CASRTGASGANVLTF. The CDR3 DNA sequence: TGTGCCAGCCGGACAGGGGCTTCTGGGGCCAACGTCCTGACTTTC.

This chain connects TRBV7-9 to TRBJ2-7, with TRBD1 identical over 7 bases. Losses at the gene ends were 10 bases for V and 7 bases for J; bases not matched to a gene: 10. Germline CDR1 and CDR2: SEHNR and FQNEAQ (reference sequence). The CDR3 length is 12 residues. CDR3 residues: CAKTGDAREQYF. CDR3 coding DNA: TGTGCCAAAACAGGGGATGCGAGGGAGCAGTACTTC. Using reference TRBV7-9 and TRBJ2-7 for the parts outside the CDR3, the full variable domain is DTGVSQNPRHKITKRGQNVTFRCDPISEHNRLYWYRQTLGQGPEFLTYFQNEAQLEKSRLLSDRFSAERPKGSFSTLEIQRTEQGDSAMYLCAKTGDAREQYFGPGTRLTVT.

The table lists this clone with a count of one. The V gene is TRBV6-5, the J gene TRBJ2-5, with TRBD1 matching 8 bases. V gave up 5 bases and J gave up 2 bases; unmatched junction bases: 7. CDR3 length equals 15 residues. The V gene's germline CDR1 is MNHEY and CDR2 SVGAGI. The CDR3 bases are TGTGCCAGCAGTCGGACAGGGAACGGACAAGAGACCCAGTACTTC. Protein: CASSRTGNGQETQYF.